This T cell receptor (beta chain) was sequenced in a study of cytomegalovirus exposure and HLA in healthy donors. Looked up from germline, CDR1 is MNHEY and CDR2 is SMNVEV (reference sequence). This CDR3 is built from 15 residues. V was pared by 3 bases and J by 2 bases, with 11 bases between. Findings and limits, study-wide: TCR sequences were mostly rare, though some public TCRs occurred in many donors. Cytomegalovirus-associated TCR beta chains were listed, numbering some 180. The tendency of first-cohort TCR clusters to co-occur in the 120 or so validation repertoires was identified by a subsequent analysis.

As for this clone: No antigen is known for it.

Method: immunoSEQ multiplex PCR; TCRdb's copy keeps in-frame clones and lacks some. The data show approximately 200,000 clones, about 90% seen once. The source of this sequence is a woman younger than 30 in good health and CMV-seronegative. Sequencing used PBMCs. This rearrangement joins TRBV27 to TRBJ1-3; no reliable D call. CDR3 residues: CASSLVGAAGNTIYF. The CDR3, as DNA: TGTGCCAGCAGTTTGGTGGGCGCAGCTGGAAACACCATATATTTT.